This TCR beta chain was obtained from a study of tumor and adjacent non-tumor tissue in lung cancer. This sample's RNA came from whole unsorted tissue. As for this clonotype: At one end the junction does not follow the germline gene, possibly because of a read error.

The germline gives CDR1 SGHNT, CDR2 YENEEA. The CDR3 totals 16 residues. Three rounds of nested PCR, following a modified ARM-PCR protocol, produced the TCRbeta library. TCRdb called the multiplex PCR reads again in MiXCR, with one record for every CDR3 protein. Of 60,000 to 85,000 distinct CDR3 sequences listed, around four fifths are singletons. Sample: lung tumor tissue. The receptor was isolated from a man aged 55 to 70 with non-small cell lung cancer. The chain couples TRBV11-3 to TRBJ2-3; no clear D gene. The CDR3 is CATNSGLADSTDAQYF. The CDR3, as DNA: TGTGCCACCAACTCCGGGTTAGCAGATAGCACAGATGCGCAGTATTTT.